This TCR beta chain was sequenced in a study of T cells after yellow fever vaccination. Study summary: SMART-Seq v4 Ultra Low Input prepared libraries from low-cell fractions. The study, taken as a whole, reports: Secondary responses were weaker yet peaked faster, day 5 versus 15. Subsequent to the booster, the majority of primary-vaccination clones reappeared (around 96% CD4, 88% CD8).

TCRdb analysed the 5' RACE reads with MiXCR anew, one entry per CDR3 protein. The repertoire has a few hundred thousand distinct CDR3 sequences, approximately 10% of them found once; the top ten carry about 3%. V lost 7 bases to trimming and J lost 13 bases, with 22 bases between them. The CDR3 is 13 amino acids. Germline V CDR1 and CDR2: SNHLY, FYNNEI. This clonotype was seen a few times. The antigen is unknown. V gene TRBV2 combines with J gene TRBJ1-2; D may be TRBD1 (6 bases). This TCR was sampled from a man aged 18 to 30 who received the YFV17D yellow fever vaccine. The sample consisted of CD4+ T cells sorted from PBMCs, taken 5 days after the yellow fever booster vaccination. CDR3 sequence: CASTFQGGTGSTF. Here the CDR3 DNA reads TGTGCCAGCACCTTCCAAGGGGGTACGGGAAGCACCTTC.